Shown below are 7 T cell receptor beta chains from a single sample sequenced in a study of T cells in localized non-small cell lung cancer. The data were produced by immunoSEQ multiplex PCR, yet TCRdb's version contains in-frame clones alone and is incomplete. The repertoire holds around 9,000 clones, with 92% as singletons. The sequences come from peripheral blood, collected before any cancer treatment. These receptors came from a woman aged 35-75 years with stage I squamous cell lung carcinoma.

The rearrangement uses TRBV5-1 and TRBJ2-1; 10 nucleotides line up with TRBD2. This CDR3 spans 15 amino acids. V was pared by 7 bases and J by 1 base, with 5 bases of the junction left unmatched. Germline-derived CDR1 and CDR2 are SGHRS and YFSETQ. CDR3 amino acids: CASPLAGLSYNEQFF. The CDR3 region has the DNA TGCGCCAGCCCACTAGCGGGGCTTTCCTACAATGAGCAGTTCTTC.

The V gene is TRBV7-9, the J gene TRBJ1-4, with a weak D call TRBD1 (5 bases). This CDR3 region has 16 residues. Per germline, CDR1 SEHNR and CDR2 FQNEAQ (reference sequence). V lost 5 bases and J 0 bases, leaving 13 bases between the germline ends. The CDR3 region has the DNA TGTGCCAGCAGCCTGGGACTCGGGTCAACTAATGAAAAACTGTTTTTT. This gives the protein CASSLGLGSTNEKLFF.

The chain uses TRBV4-3 and TRBJ1-1, with D unresolved. The germline V gene encodes CDR1 LGHNA and CDR2 YSLEER. CDR3 size: 14 residues. V was trimmed by 0 bases and J by 1 base, leaving 6 bases between them. The DNA of the CDR3 is TGCGCCAGCAGCCAAGATCCGGGGAACACTGAAGCTTTCTTT. Amino acid sequence: CASSQDPGNTEAFF.

CDR3 sequence reads: CAWSPAPNTDTQYF. The CDR3 DNA is TGTGCCTGGAGTCCCGCTCCAAACACAGATACGCAGTATTTT. This chain connects TRBV30 to TRBJ2-3; D uncertain. The CDR3 sequence is 14 residues long. CDR1 is GTSNPN, CDR2 SVGIG, per germline (reference sequence). V was shortened by 2 bases and J by 2 bases, with 11 bases between the two germline ends.

Concerning this clone itself: Compared with germline, one end of the junction differs, possibly owing to a read error. The V gene is TRBV5-1, the J gene TRBJ1-1, with D hard to call. The CDR3 sequence is 15 residues long. The germline CDR1 and CDR2 sequences are SGHRS and YFSETQ. CDR3 in DNA: TGCGCCGGCAGCTTGGGTGGAGGGATGAACACTGAAGCTTTCTTT. It yields the protein CAGSLGGGMNTEAFF.

The chain carries TRBV6-1 and TRBJ1-3, with a weak D call TRBD1 (5 bases). V was cut by 3 bases and J by 0 bases, with 9 bases left in between. The CDR3 is made up of 15 amino acids. From germline, CDR1 is MNHNS and CDR2 SASEGT. CDR3 loop: CASSDAGHSGNTIYF. The CDR3, as DNA: TGTGCCAGCAGTGACGCAGGACACTCTGGAAACACCATATATTTT.

The rearrangement links TRBV11-3 to TRBJ2-1; D unclear. The length of the CDR3 is 12 residues. The V end was cut by 1 base, the J end by 7 bases, with 5 bases between. The germline gives CDR1 SGHNT, CDR2 YENEEA. CDR3 loop: CASSLAPNEQFF. DNA of the CDR3: TGTGCCAGCAGCTTAGCCCCGAATGAGCAGTTCTTC.